Here is one TCR beta chain with its context. From germline, CDR1 is SGHVS and CDR2 FNYEAQ. The length of the CDR3 is 16 residues. Trimming took off 1 base at V and 3 bases at J, with 12 bases between the two ends. This specimen comes from a study of blood T cell repertoires in COVID-19. Recruits, aged about 18 to 95 years, lived in 20 to 30 US areas. Measured with immunoSEQ multiplex PCR; TCRdb has only the in-frame clones, and not every one. The data hold some 110,000 clones, with 84% observed a single time. The chain couples TRBV7-6 to TRBJ2-2; D is perhaps TRBD2 (6 bases). Specimen: PBMCs or T cells enriched from blood (not recorded which). The sequence came from a woman between 25 and 40 years old who had recovered from COVID-19. Written as DNA, the CDR3 is TGTGCCAGCAGCTTAGGACTAGGATTGGACACCGGGGAGCTGTTTTTT. It encodes CASSLGLGLDTGELFF. Combining the CDR3 with reference TRBV7-6 and TRBJ2-2 gives the whole variable domain GAGVSQSPRYKVTKRGQDVALRCDPISGHVSLYWYRQALGQGPEFLTYFNYEAQQDKSGLPNDRFSAERPEGSISTLTIQRTEQRDSAMYRCASSLGLGLDTGELFFGEGSRLTVL.